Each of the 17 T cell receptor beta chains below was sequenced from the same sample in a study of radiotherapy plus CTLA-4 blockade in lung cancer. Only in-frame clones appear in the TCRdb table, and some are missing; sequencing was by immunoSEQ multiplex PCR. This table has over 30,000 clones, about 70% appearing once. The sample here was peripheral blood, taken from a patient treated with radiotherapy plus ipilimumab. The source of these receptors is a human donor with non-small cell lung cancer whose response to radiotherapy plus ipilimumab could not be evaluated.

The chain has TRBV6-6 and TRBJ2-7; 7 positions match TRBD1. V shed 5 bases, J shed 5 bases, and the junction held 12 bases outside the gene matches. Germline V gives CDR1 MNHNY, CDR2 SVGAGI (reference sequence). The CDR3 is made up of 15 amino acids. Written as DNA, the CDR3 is TGTGCCAGCAGTACACCGAACAGGGGCTTCCACGAGCAGTACTTC. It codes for CASSTPNRGFHEQYF.

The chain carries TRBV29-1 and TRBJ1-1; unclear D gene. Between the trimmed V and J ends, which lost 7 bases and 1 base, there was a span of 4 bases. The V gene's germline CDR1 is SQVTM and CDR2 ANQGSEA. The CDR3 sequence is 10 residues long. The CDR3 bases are TGCAGCGGCGCGAACACTGAAGCTTTCTTT. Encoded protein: CSGANTEAFF.

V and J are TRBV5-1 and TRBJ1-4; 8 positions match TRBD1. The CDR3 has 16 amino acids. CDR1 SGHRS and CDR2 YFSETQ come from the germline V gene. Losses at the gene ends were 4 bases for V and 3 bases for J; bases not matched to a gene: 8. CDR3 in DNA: TGCGCCAGCAGCCCGGGACAGGCCCTTTCTAATGAAAAACTGTTTTTT. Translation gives CASSPGQALSNEKLFF.

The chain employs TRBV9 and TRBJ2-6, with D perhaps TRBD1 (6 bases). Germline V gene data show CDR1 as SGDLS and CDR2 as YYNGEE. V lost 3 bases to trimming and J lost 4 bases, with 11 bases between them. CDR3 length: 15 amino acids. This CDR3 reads CASSAQGSGANVLTF. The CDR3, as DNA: TGTGCCAGCAGCGCACAGGGATCCGGGGCCAACGTCCTGACTTTC.

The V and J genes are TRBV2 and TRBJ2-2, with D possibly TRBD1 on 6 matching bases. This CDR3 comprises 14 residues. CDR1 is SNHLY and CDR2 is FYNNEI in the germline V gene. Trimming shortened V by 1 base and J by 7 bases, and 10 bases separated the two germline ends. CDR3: CASSEGTGHGELFF. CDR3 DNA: TGTGCCAGCAGTGAAGGAACAGGGCACGGGGAGCTGTTTTTT.

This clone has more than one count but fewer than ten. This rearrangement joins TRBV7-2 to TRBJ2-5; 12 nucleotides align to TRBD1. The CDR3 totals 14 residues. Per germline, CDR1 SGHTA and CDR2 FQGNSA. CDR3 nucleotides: TGTGCTGTGGGGACAGGGGGCTTTGGGGAGACCCAGTACTTC. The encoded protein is CAVGTGGFGETQYF.

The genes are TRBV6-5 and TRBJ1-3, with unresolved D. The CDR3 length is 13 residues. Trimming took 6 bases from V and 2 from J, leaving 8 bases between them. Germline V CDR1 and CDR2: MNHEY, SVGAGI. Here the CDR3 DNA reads TGTGCCAGCAGAGCTGGAGCTGGAAACACCATATATTTT. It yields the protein CASRAGAGNTIYF.

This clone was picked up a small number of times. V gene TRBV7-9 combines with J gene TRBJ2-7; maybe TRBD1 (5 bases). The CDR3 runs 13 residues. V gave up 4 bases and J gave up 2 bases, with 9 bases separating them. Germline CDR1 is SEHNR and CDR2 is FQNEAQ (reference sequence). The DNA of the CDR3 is TGTGCCAGCAGCTCGATGGGGCCCTACGAGCAGTACTTC. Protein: CASSSMGPYEQYF.

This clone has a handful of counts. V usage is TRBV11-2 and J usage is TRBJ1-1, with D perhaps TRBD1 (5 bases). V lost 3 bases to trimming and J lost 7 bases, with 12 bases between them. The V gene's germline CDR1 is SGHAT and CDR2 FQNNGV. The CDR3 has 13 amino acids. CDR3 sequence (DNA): TGTGCCAGCAGCTTGGGGCGCAGTAATGAAGCTTTCTTT. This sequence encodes CASSLGRSNEAFF.

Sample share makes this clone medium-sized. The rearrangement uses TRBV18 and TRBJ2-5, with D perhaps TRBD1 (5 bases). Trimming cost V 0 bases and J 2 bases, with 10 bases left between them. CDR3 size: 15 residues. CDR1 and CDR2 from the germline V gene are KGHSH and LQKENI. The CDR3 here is CASSPPEQGQETQYF. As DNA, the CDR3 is TGTGCCAGCTCACCACCGGAGCAGGGTCAAGAGACCCAGTACTTC.

CDR3 residues: CASSIGTNTGELFF. DNA for the CDR3: TGCGCCAGCAGCATTGGCACGAACACCGGGGAGCTGTTTTTT. V and J are TRBV5-1 and TRBJ2-2; D is unclear. In germline, CDR1 is SGHRS, CDR2 YFSETQ. Trimming took off 4 bases at V and 0 bases at J, with 7 bases between the two ends. The CDR3 runs 14 residues. Supplemented by reference TRBV5-1 and TRBJ2-2, the full variable domain reads KAGVTQTPRYLIKTRGQQVTLSCSPISGHRSVSWYQQTPGQGLQFLFEYFSETQRNKGNFPGRFSGRQFSNSRSEMNVSTLELGDSALYLCASSIGTNTGELFFGEGSRLTVL.

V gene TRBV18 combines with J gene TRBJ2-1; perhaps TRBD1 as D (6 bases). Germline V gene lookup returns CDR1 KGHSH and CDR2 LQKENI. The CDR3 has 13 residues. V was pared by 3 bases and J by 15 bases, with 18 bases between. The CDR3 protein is CASSPIPRQGLFF. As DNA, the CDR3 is TGTGCCAGCTCACCGATCCCCCGGCAGGGGCTGTTCTTC.

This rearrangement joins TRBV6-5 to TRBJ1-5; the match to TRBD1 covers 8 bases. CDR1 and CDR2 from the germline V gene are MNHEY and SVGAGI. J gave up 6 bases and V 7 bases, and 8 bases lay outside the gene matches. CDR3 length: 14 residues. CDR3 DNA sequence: TGTGCCAGCATGAGGACAGGGCTAAGTCAGCCCCAGCATTTT. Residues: CASMRTGLSQPQHF.

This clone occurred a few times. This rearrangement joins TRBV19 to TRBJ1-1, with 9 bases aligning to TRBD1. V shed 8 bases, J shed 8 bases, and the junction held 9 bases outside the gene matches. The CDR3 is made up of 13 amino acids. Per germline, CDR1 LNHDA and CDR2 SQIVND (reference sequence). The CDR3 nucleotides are TGTGCCAGTGCGGGACAGGGAATCGGGGAAGCTTTCTTT. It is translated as CASAGQGIGEAFF.

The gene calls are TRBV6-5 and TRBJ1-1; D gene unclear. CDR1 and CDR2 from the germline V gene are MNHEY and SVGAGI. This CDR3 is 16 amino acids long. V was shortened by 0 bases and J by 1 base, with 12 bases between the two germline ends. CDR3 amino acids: CASSYSRPLRNTEAFF. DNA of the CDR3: TGTGCCAGCAGTTACTCACGTCCCCTCAGGAACACTGAAGCTTTCTTT.

This CDR3 is CASSPPGQGGYGPGELFF. The CDR3 DNA is TGTGCCAGCTCACCGCCGGGACAGGGAGGATATGGGCCCGGGGAGCTGTTTTTT. The chain employs TRBV18 and TRBJ2-2; 9 positions match TRBD1. The V gene end was trimmed by 3 bases and the J gene end by 6 bases; junction bases not matched to a gene: 14. In germline, CDR1 is KGHSH, CDR2 LQKENI. The CDR3 has 18 amino acids. Drawing the rest from reference TRBV18 and TRBJ2-2, the complete variable domain is NAGVMQNPRHLVRRRGQEARLRCSPMKGHSHVYWYRQLPEEGLKFMVYLQKENIIDESGMPKERFSAEFPKEGPSILRIQQVVRGDSAAYFCASSPPGQGGYGPGELFFGEGSRLTVL.

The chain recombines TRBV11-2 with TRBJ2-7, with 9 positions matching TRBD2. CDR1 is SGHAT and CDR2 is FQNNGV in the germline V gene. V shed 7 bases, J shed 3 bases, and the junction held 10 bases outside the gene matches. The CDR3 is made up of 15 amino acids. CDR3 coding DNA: TGTGCCAGCACCTCAACGGGGACTAGCAGCTACGAGCAGTACTTC. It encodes CASTSTGTSSYEQYF.